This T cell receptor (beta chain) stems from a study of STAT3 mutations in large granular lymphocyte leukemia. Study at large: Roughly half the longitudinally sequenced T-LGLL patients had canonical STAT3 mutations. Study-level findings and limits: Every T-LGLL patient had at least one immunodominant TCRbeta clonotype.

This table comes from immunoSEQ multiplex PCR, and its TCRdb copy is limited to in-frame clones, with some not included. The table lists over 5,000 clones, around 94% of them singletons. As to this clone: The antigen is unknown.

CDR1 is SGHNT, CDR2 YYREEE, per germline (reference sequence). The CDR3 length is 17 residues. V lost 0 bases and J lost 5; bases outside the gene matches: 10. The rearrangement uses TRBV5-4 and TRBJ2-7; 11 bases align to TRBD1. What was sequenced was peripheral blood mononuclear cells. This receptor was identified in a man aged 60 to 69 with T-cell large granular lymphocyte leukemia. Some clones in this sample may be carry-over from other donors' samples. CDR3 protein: CASSLGLGTGGWDEQYF. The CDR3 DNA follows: TGTGCCAGCAGCTTGGGCCTGGGGACAGGGGGATGGGACGAGCAGTACTTC.